Many counts were recorded for the clone carrying this T cell receptor beta chain. Being one base from a much bigger clone, this may be a read error. Patients were all untreated before their thyroid surgery. This sample was taken from a study of metastatic and nonmetastatic thyroid tumors. This CDR3 has 14 residues. CDR1 is MNHEY, CDR2 SVGEGT, per germline. Via MiXCR, TCRdb re-called the PCR reads. Among about 14,000 clones, approximately 12% were seen once, and the ten largest hold about 14%. The chain has TRBV6-2 or TRBV6-3 and TRBJ2-3, with 7 bases lining up with TRBD1. This receptor was identified in a female donor with papillary thyroid cancer or a benign thyroid nodule (not recorded which). Some clones in this sample may be carry-over from other donors' samples. The sequenced sample consisted of blood. In DNA, the CDR3 is TGTGACAGCAGTCGACAGGGTGGCTCAGATACGCAGTATTTT. Translated: CDSSRQGGSDTQYF.